This T cell receptor (beta chain) comes out of a study of blood T cell repertoires in COVID-19. Data came from immunoSEQ multiplex PCR; TCRdb stores just in-frame clones and leaves some out. This table holds approximately 220,000 clones, around 86% found once. The CDR3 sequence is 15 residues long. V lost 5 bases and J lost 4; bases outside the gene matches: 9. Per the germline V gene, CDR1 is SEHNR and CDR2 is FQNEAQ (reference sequence). The source is a man in his fifties or sixties with acute or convalescent COVID-19. The sample consisted of peripheral blood. The rearrangement links TRBV7-9 to TRBJ1-1, with TRBD1 matching over 8 bases. The CDR3 nucleotides read TGTGCCAGCAGCCAGAACGGACAGGGAGGCACTGAAGCTTTCTTT. Encoded protein: CASSQNGQGGTEAFF.